Described below is a single TCR beta chain sequence and its context. Its antigen remains unknown. V dropped 5 bases and J dropped 2 bases, with 9 bases sitting between them. The CDR3 extends over 13 amino acids. Looked up from germline, CDR1 is SGHTA and CDR2 is FQGNSA. The source of the sample is a study of OX40 agonist ivuxolimab in advanced cancers. Looking at the study overall: Eligibility rules accepted prior anti-PD-1, anti-PD-L1 or anti-CTLA-4 therapy, and 35% to 45% had some. Findings of the study overall: In the 0.1 to 3.0 mg/kg range, CD4+ and CD8+ blood T cells had expanded clonally by week 6. Expanded clones belonging to CD8+ T cells outnumbered, on average, those of CD4+.

The assay was immunoSEQ multiplex PCR, and TCRdb's table has in-frame clones only and misses some. Of tens of thousands of clones in the sample, about 90% were seen once. The clonotype originates from an adult with an advanced solid tumor such as melanoma, head and neck, liver or kidney cancer. The chain carries TRBV7-2 and TRBJ2-5; D perhaps matches TRBD1 (5 bases). The sequencing used CD4+ or CD8+ T cells sorted from blood, collected in a trial of the OX40 agonist ivuxolimab. The CDR3 is CASSPGHQETQYF. The CDR3 bases are TGTGCCAGCAGCCCAGGACATCAAGAGACCCAGTACTTC. The full variable domain, completed using reference TRBV7-2 and TRBJ2-5, is GAGVSQSPSNKVTEKGKDVELRCDPISGHTALYWYRQSLGQGLEFLIYFQGNSAPDKSGLPSDRFSAERTGGSVSTLTIQRTQQEDSAVYLCASSPGHQETQYFGPGTRLLVL.